The T cell receptor (beta chain) described here comes from a study of blood T cell repertoires in COVID-19. Looking at the study overall: Whether acute or convalescent, the COVID-19 samples came from the United States, Italy and Spain.

Methods used by the authors: Counts of nucleated cells, estimated from reference gene primer amplification, were obtained. The assay was immunoSEQ multiplex PCR, and TCRdb's table has in-frame clones only and misses some. V, J and clone size reflect that table, while D and trimming were determined from the DNA. The top ten hold just under 2% of the sample, which has over 95,000 clones, roughly 84% seen once. This clone was counted ten times or more. Sequencing input: peripheral blood. The sequence was obtained from a man in his 70s with active or convalescent COVID-19.

This CDR3 reads CASSIWGTGKGEKLFF. In nucleotides, the CDR3 is TGTGCCAGTAGTATCTGGGGGACAGGGAAAGGTGAAAAACTGTTTTTT. The gene calls are TRBV19 and TRBJ1-4, with 9 positions matching TRBD1. Trimming cost V 3 bases and J 7 bases; bases outside gene matches: 9. Germline values: CDR1 LNHDA, CDR2 SQIVND (reference sequence). CDR3 length equals 16 residues.